This T cell receptor (beta chain) derives from a study of blood T cell repertoires in COVID-19. Assay used: immunoSEQ multiplex PCR; TCRdb lists only in-frame clones, some missing. The sample shows more than 350,000 clones, roughly 90% of them seen only once. The V gene's germline CDR1 is SGHAT and CDR2 FQNNGV. This CDR3 contains 14 residues. V was cut by 5 bases and J by 5 bases, with 16 bases left in between. The chain recombines TRBV11-2 with TRBJ2-7, with D perhaps TRBD2 (6 bases). Sequenced input: peripheral blood. The sequence was collected from a woman younger than 45 with COVID-19, enrolled during active disease. The CDR3 is CASSPRGLGDEQYF. The CDR3 DNA follows: TGTGCCAGCAGCCCGCGGGGTCTGGGGGACGAGCAGTACTTC.